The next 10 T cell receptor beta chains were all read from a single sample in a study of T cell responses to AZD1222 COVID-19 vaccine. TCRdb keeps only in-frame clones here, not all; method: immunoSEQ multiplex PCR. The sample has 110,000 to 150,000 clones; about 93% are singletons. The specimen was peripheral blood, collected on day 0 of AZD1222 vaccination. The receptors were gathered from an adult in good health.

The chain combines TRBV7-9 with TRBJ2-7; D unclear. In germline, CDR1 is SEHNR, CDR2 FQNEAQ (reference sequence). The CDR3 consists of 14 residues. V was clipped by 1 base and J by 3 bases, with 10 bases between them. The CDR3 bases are TGTGCCAGCAGCTTAGTCGCTGCCATCTACGAGCAGTACTTC. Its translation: CASSLVAAIYEQYF.

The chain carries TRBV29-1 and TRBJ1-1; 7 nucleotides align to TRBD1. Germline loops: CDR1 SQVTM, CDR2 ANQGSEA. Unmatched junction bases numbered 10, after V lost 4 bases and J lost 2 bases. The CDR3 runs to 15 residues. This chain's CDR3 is CSVVLGGGLNTEAFF. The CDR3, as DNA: TGCAGCGTTGTTTTAGGGGGCGGCCTCAACACTGAAGCTTTCTTT.

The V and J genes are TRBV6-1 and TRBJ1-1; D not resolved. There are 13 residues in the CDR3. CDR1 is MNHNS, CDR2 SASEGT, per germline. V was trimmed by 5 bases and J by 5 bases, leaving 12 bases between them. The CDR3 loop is CASSYSRDTEAFF. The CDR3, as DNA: TGTGCCAGCAGTTATTCACGGGATACTGAAGCTTTCTTT.

CDR3: CASSFRQGGEKLFF. In DNA form, the CDR3 reads TGTGCCAGCAGCTTCCGACAGGGCGGCGAAAAACTGTTTTTT. V is TRBV7-9 and J is TRBJ1-4; 7 nucleotides match TRBD1. The trim removed 3 bases at V and 8 bases at J, leaving 6 bases unmatched. CDR1 and CDR2 from the germline V gene are SEHNR and FQNEAQ (reference sequence). The CDR3 runs to 14 residues.

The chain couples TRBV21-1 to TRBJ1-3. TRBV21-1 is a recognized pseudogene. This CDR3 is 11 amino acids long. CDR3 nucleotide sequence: TGTGCCAGCACCCTTAGAAACACCATATATTTT. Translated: CASTLRNTIYF.

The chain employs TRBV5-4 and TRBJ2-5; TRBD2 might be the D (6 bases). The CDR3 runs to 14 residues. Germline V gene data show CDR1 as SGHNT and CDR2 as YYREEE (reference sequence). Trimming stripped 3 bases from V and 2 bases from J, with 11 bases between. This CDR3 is CASSSGTVQETQYF. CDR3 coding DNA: TGTGCCAGCAGCTCGGGGACTGTACAAGAGACCCAGTACTTC.

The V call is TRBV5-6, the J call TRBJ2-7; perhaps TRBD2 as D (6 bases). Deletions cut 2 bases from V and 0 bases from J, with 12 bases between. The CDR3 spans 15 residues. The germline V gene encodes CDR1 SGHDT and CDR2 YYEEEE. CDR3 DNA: TGTGCCAGCAGCTTAGGGACTTATAGCTCCTACGAGCAGTACTTC. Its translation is CASSLGTYSSYEQYF.

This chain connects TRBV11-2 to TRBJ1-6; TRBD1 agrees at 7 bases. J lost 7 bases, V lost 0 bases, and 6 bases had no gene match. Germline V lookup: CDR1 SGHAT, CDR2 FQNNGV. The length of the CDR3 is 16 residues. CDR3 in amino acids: CASSLEAGQLNSPLHF. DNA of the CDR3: TGTGCCAGCAGCTTAGAGGCGGGACAGCTAAATTCACCCCTCCACTTT.

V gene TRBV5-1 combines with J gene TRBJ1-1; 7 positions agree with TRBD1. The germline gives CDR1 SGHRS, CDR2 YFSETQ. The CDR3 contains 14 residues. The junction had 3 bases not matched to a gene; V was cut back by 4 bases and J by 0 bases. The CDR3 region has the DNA TGCGCCAGCAGCCCGGACAGGATGAACACTGAAGCTTTCTTT. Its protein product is CASSPDRMNTEAFF.

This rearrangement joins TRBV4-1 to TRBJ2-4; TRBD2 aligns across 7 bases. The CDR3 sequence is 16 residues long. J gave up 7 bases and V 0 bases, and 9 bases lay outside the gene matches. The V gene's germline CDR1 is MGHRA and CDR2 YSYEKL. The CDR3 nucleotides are TGCGCCAGCAGCCAAGATCTTGTACTAGCGATGAACATTCAGTACTTC. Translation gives CASSQDLVLAMNIQYF.